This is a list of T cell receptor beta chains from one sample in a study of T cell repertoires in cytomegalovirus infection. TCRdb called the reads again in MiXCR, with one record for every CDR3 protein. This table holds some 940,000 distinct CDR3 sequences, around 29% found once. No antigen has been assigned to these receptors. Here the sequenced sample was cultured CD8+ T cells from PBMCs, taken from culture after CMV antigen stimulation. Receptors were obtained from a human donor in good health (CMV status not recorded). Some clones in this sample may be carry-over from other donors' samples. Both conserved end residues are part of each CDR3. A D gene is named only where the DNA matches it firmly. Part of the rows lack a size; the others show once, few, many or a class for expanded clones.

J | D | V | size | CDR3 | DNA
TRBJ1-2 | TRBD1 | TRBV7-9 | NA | CASSSALRDRGRNGYTF | TGTGCCAGCAGCTCCGCTCTCCGGGACAGGGGCCGCAATGGCTACACCTTC
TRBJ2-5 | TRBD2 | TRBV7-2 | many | CASSARLAGGGETQYF | TGTGCCAGCAGCGCCCGACTAGCGGGGGGAGGAGAGACCCAGTACTTC
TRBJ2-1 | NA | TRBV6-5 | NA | CASSTRSYNEQFF | TGTGCCAGCAGCACGAGGTCCTACAATGAGCAGTTCTTC
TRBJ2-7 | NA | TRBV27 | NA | CASSSGFTYEQYF | TGTGCCAGCAGTTCCGGGTTTACCTACGAGCAGTACTTC
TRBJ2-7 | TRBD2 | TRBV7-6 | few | CASRRGYRLAGEMGNEQYF | TGTGCCAGCAGACGAGGATACAGACTAGCGGGGGAGATGGGGAACGAGCAGTACTTC
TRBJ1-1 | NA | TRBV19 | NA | CASSIVDGFEAFF | TGTGCCAGTAGTATTGTGGACGGTTTTGAAGCTTTCTTT
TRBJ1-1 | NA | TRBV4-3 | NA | CASSQEQTSKHTEAFF | TGCGCCAGCAGCCAAGAGCAGACCTCGAAGCATACGGAAGCTTTCTTT
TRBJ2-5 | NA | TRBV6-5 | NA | CASSYPHRKETQYF | TGTGCCAGCAGTTACCCCCACAGGAAAGAGACCCAGTACTTC
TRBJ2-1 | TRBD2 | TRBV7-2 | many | CASRYPGTSGDSYNEQFF | TGTGCCAGCAGGTACCCCGGGACTAGCGGGGACTCCTACAATGAGCAGTTCTTC
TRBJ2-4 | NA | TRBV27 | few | CASTLGVVQYF | TGTGCCAGCACCTTAGGGGTGGTACAGTACTTC
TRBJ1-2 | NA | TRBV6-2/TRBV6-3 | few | CASSYRTDQRTNGYTF | TGTGCCAGCAGTTACCGGACAGACCAACGAACCAATGGCTACACCTTC
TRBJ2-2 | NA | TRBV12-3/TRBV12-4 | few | CASSFSGDTGELFF | TGTGCCAGCAGTTTTTCGGGGGACACCGGGGAGCTGTTTTTT
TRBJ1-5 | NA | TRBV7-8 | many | CASSLLFLTDGKGLAEPQHF | TGTGCCAGCAGCTTACTTTTCCTGACCGACGGAAAGGGACTGGCGGAGCCCCAGCATTTT
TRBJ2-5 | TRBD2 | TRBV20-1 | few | CSARELAGGETQYF | TGCAGTGCTAGAGAACTAGCGGGGGGAGAGACCCAGTACTTC
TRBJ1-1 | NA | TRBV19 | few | CASSMVGWDTEAFF | TGTGCCAGTAGTATGGTGGGTTGGGACACTGAAGCTTTCTTT
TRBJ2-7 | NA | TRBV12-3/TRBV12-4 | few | CASSFGLYEQYF | TGTGCCAGCAGTTTTGGACTTTACGAGCAGTACTTC